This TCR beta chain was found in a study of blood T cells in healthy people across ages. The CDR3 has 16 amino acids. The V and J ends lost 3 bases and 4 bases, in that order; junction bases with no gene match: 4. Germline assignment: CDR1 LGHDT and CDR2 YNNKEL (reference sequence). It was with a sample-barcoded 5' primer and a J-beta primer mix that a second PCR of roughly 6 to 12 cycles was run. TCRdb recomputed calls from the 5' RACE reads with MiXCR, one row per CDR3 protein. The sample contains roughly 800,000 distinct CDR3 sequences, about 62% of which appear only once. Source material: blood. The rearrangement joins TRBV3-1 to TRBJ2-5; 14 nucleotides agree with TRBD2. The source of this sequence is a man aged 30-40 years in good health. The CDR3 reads CASSHRLAGGRETQYF. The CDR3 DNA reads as TGTGCCAGCAGCCACCGACTAGCGGGGGGGCGAGAGACCCAGTACTTC.